This passage covers 29 T cell receptor beta chains from one sample sequenced in a study of shared clonotypes between healthy human individuals. The repertoire was sequenced with immunoSEQ multiplex PCR; TCRdb's copy has only in-frame clones and lacks some. The table has 2 million to 2.5 million clones, less than 95% seen once. The naive CD8 fraction comprised CD45RO-negative cells positively selected for CCR7 and excluded terminally differentiated effector memory CD45RA+ cells. The sequencing sample was made of naive CD8+ T cells sorted from blood. All receptors derive from a young man in good health.

The chain couples TRBV19 to TRBJ1-1; TRBD1 aligns across 11 bases. The germline CDR1 and CDR2 sequences are LNHDA and SQIVND (reference sequence). The V segment lost 4 bases and the J segment 0 bases; nucleotides outside the gene matches: 4. CDR3 length: 16 residues. The chain's CDR3 is CASSNPGQGVNTEAFF. DNA for the CDR3: TGTGCCAGTAGTAATCCGGGACAGGGGGTGAACACTGAAGCTTTCTTT.

The J gene is TRBJ2-1, the V gene TRBV10-1; TRBD2 aligns across 10 bases. Germline CDR1 is WNHNN and CDR2 is SYGVQD (reference sequence). The CDR3 has 17 amino acids. With V trimmed by 0 bases and J by 6 bases, 8 bases remained unmatched. In nucleotides, the CDR3 is TGCGCCAGCAGTGAGTCGATAGCGGGGGGAGGGGTCAATGAGCAGTTCTTC. Its protein is CASSESIAGGGVNEQFF.

The chain carries TRBV29-1 and TRBJ2-7, with D uncertain. V lost 4 bases to trimming and J lost 0 bases, with 13 bases between them. CDR3 size: 14 residues. CDR1 and CDR2 from the germline V gene are SQVTM and ANQGSEA. Here the CDR3 DNA reads TGCAGCGTTGTCATTCCGGCGAGCTCCTACGAGCAGTACTTC. Protein product: CSVVIPASSYEQYF.

J is TRBJ2-1 and V is TRBV9; 8 bases fit TRBD2. The length of the CDR3 is 16 residues. Looked up from germline, CDR1 is SGDLS and CDR2 is YYNGEE. The trim removed 3 bases at V and 7 bases at J, leaving 12 bases unmatched. Here the CDR3 DNA reads TGTGCCAGCAGCGGCCTAGCGGGCCCCGGGTCGAATGAGCAGTTCTTC. Translated: CASSGLAGPGSNEQFF. The complete variable domain, with remaining parts taken from reference TRBV9 and TRBJ2-1, reads DSGVTQTPKHLITATGQRVTLRCSPRSGDLSVYWYQQSLDQGLQFLIQYYNGEERAKGNILERFSAQQFPDLHSELNLSSLELGDSALYFCASSGLAGPGSNEQFFGPGTRLTVL.

The chain links TRBV2 to TRBJ2-1, with D uncertain. Germline lookup yields CDR1 SNHLY and CDR2 FYNNEI. With 5 bases removed from V and 3 bases from J, the gap between germline ends came to 14 bases. The CDR3 is 15 residues long. DNA of the CDR3: TGTGCCAGCAGTCCCCTTTTAACAGACTACAATGAGCAGTTCTTC. As protein: CASSPLLTDYNEQFF.

This sequence joins TRBV6-1 and TRBJ2-3; 7 nucleotides match TRBD1. Germline CDR1 and CDR2: MNHNS and SASEGT. The J segment lost 4 bases and the V segment lost 8 bases, leaving 9 bases of the junction unmatched. The CDR3 loop spans 14 amino acids. The CDR3 coding sequence is TGTGCCAGCGGACAGGTCTCTCTCTCAGATACGCAGTATTTT. Its protein is CASGQVSLSDTQYF.

The chain is built from TRBV27 and TRBJ2-7, with D perhaps given as TRBD1 or TRBD2 (5 bases each). The CDR3 sequence is 15 residues long. Germline CDR1 and CDR2: MNHEY and SMNVEV (reference sequence). V was clipped by 3 bases and J by 5 bases, with 17 bases between them. CDR3 residues: CASSFTGTHLNEQYF. The CDR3 nucleotides are TGTGCCAGCAGTTTTACGGGGACGCATTTAAACGAGCAGTACTTC.

This chain connects TRBV6-5 to TRBJ2-1, with D possibly TRBD1 on 6 matching bases. Trimming stripped 7 bases from V and 6 bases from J, with 16 bases between. In germline, CDR1 is MNHEY, CDR2 SVGAGI. This CDR3 comprises 14 residues. The CDR3 is CASTHSRGGNEQFF. CDR3 bases: TGTGCCAGCACACACTCCAGGGGCGGCAATGAGCAGTTCTTC.

This rearrangement joins TRBV9 to TRBJ2-2; 10 nucleotides align to TRBD1. The CDR3 extends over 16 amino acids. Germline values: CDR1 SGDLS, CDR2 YYNGEE. Trimming took 6 bases from V and 7 from J; bases not matched to a gene: 12. The DNA of the CDR3 is TGTGCCAGCAACGGACCGGGACAGGGGTTTATCGGGGAGCTGTTTTTT. Residues: CASNGPGQGFIGELFF. The full variable domain, with the rest looked up from reference TRBV9 and TRBJ2-2, is DSGVTQTPKHLITATGQRVTLRCSPRSGDLSVYWYQQSLDQGLQFLIQYYNGEERAKGNILERFSAQQFPDLHSELNLSSLELGDSALYFCASNGPGQGFIGELFFGEGSRLTVL.

This sequence joins TRBV6-5 and TRBJ1-2; TRBD1 is a possible D gene (5 bases). Germline CDR1 MNHEY, CDR2 SVGAGI. V was cut by 6 bases and J by 3 bases, with 17 bases left in between. The CDR3 has 15 residues. The CDR3 protein is CASSVTESRHYGYTF. The CDR3 region has the DNA TGTGCCAGCAGCGTGACAGAATCTCGCCACTATGGCTACACCTTC.

V gene TRBV2 combines with J gene TRBJ2-3, with 11 bases aligning to TRBD2. The CDR3 has 16 residues. Germline-derived CDR1 and CDR2 are SNHLY and FYNNEI. Trimming took 5 bases from V and 1 from J; bases not matched to a gene: 5. The CDR3 nucleotides are TGTGCCAGCAGTATACTAGCGGGAGTCGGCACAGATACGCAGTATTTT. Its translation: CASSILAGVGTDTQYF.

This clone has a handful of counts. This chain connects TRBV11-2 to TRBJ2-2; D remains unclear. Deletions cut 6 bases from V and 1 base from J, with 6 bases between. CDR1 and CDR2 (germline): SGHAT, FQNNGV. CDR3 length: 13 amino acids. In nucleotides, the CDR3 is TGTGCCAGCAGTTCGGAGAACACCGGGGAGCTGTTTTTT. Translating gives CASSSENTGELFF.

This chain uses TRBV2 with TRBJ1-2; 10 bases agree with TRBD1. This CDR3 has 16 residues. In germline, CDR1 is SNHLY, CDR2 FYNNEI. V shed 3 bases and J 8 bases; nucleotides not matched to a gene: 12. The CDR3 here is CASSDEDRGYGEGYTF. The CDR3 DNA reads as TGTGCCAGCAGTGATGAGGACAGGGGGTATGGGGAGGGCTACACCTTC.

The V and J genes are TRBV29-1 and TRBJ2-5; TRBD1 is a possible D gene (6 bases). In germline, CDR1 is SQVTM, CDR2 ANQGSEA. The CDR3 runs to 15 residues. V was clipped by 4 bases and J by 4 bases, with 19 bases between them. The chain's CDR3 is CSVARGQYGGETQYF. CDR3 DNA sequence: TGCAGCGTTGCCCGAGGACAGTATGGGGGAGAGACCCAGTACTTC.

The chain recombines TRBV5-1 with TRBJ2-5, with D perhaps given as TRBD1 or TRBD2 (6 bases each). The germline gives CDR1 SGHRS, CDR2 YFSETQ. The CDR3 sequence is 15 residues long. V was pared by 7 bases and J by 1 base, with 17 bases between. CDR3 nucleotides: TGCGCCAGCGGAGGGGGGCGCTTAATCCAAGAGACCCAGTACTTC. Translated, it gives CASGGGRLIQETQYF.

This chain links TRBV15 with TRBJ1-5; no definite D call. This CDR3 spans 15 amino acids. V lost 4 bases, J lost 3 bases, and 13 bases lay in between. Germline loops: CDR1 LNHNV, CDR2 YYDKDF (reference sequence). CDR3 loop: CATSNLDFNNQPQHF. The CDR3 nucleotides read TGTGCCACCAGCAACCTGGACTTTAACAATCAGCCCCAGCATTTT.

The chain is built from TRBV5-4 and TRBJ1-3, with D tentatively TRBD1 (5 bases). The CDR3 runs 13 residues. V was trimmed by 4 bases and J by 4 bases, leaving 9 bases between them. CDR1 SGHNT and CDR2 YYREEE come from the germline V gene (reference sequence). The CDR3 protein is CASSPGHGNTIYF. CDR3 DNA sequence: TGTGCCAGCAGCCCCGGACACGGAAACACCATATATTTT.

The chain couples TRBV10-3 to TRBJ2-7; 7 bases are shared with TRBD1. Germline assignment: CDR1 ENHRY and CDR2 SYGVKD. This CDR3 has 13 amino acids. The J segment lost 4 bases and the V segment lost 6 bases, leaving 6 bases of the junction unmatched. This CDR3 is CAIRETGPYEQYF. The CDR3 bases are TGTGCCATCAGAGAGACAGGGCCATACGAGCAGTACTTC.

The J gene is TRBJ2-7, the V gene TRBV6-1; the match to TRBD1 covers 8 bases. Per germline, CDR1 MNHNS and CDR2 SASEGT. V was clipped by 3 bases and J by 2 bases; unmatched bases: 3. This CDR3 is built from 14 residues. The CDR3 region is CASSDGQGPYEQYF. CDR3 in DNA: TGTGCCAGCAGTGACGGACAGGGCCCCTACGAGCAGTACTTC.

This clone was detected only once. The genes are TRBV10-3 and TRBJ2-1; TRBD2 might be the D (6 bases). CDR1 is ENHRY, CDR2 SYGVKD, per germline. The V end was cut by 7 bases, the J end by 7 bases, with 11 bases between. The CDR3 sequence is 12 residues long. This chain's CDR3 is CAITGVSNEQFF. Written as DNA, the CDR3 is TGTGCCATCACGGGGGTCAGTAATGAGCAGTTCTTC.

The chain is built from TRBV7-8 and TRBJ1-2, with TRBD1 identical over 7 bases. Germline values: CDR1 SGHVS, CDR2 FQNEAQ. V shed 5 bases and J 0 bases; nucleotides not matched to a gene: 9. The CDR3 totals 16 residues. CDR3 in DNA: TGTGCCAGCAGCACCTTCGGGACAGTCTCTAACTATGGCTACACCTTC. As protein: CASSTFGTVSNYGYTF.

The chain couples TRBV14 to TRBJ1-2; D is unclear. In germline, CDR1 is SGHDN, CDR2 FVKESK. The CDR3 runs 16 residues. The V end was cut by 4 bases, the J end by 3 bases, with 18 bases between. The CDR3 reads CASSPDSGRWDYGYTF. The CDR3 coding sequence is TGTGCCAGCAGCCCGGACTCCGGGAGGTGGGACTATGGCTACACCTTC.

In its sample, this clone was seen once. This chain joins TRBV11-2 and TRBJ2-4; 8 bases are shared with TRBD1. The CDR3 has 14 residues. J lost 9 bases, V lost 5 bases, and 9 bases had no gene match. Looked up from germline, CDR1 is SGHAT and CDR2 is FQNNGV. The CDR3 reads CASSTHRGVGIQYF. In nucleotides, the CDR3 is TGTGCCAGCAGCACTCACAGGGGGGTTGGCATTCAGTACTTC.

In regard to this clone: Different DNA sequences within this sample yield the same CDR3. The gene calls are TRBV18 and TRBJ2-7, with 8 bases aligning to TRBD1. Germline loops: CDR1 KGHSH, CDR2 LQKENI. The V and J ends lost 3 bases and 3 bases, in that order; junction bases with no gene match: 7. This CDR3 has 15 amino acids. The CDR3 here is CASSPLVTGVYEQYF. The CDR3 coding sequence is TGTGCCAGCTCACCCCTTGTGACAGGGGTCTACGAGCAGTACTTC.

The V call is TRBV19, the J call TRBJ2-2; weak D call: TRBD1 (5 bases). Germline-derived CDR1 and CDR2 are LNHDA and SQIVND (reference sequence). The CDR3 contains 14 residues. The germline V and J ends were trimmed by 7 bases and 3 bases, with 12 bases remaining between them. The CDR3 sequence is CASKTSGYTGELFF. CDR3 DNA sequence: TGTGCCAGTAAGACCTCAGGGTACACCGGGGAGCTGTTTTTT. Full variable domain (outside the CDR3, taken from reference TRBV19 and TRBJ2-2): DGGITQSPKYLFRKEGQNVTLSCEQNLNHDAMYWYRQDPGQGLRLIYYSQIVNDFQKGDIAEGYSVSREKKESFPLTVTSAQKNPTAFYLCASKTSGYTGELFFGEGSRLTVL.

The chain uses TRBV19 and TRBJ1-1; 12 bases line up with TRBD1. In germline, CDR1 is LNHDA, CDR2 SQIVND (reference sequence). This CDR3 is 15 amino acids long. V was clipped by 7 bases and J by 4 bases; unmatched bases: 7. The CDR3 DNA sequence: TGTGCCAGTACCAGAACGGGACAGGGGGCCACTGAAGCTTTCTTT. Its translation is CASTRTGQGATEAFF.

V and J are TRBV7-9 and TRBJ2-7; D call uncertain. Germline V gene lookup returns CDR1 SEHNR and CDR2 FQNEAQ (reference sequence). The CDR3 extends over 13 amino acids. Between the trimmed V and J ends, which lost 3 bases and 3 bases, there was a span of 9 bases. In DNA, the CDR3 is TGTGCCAGCAGCTTTAGTTCGGACTACGAGCAGTACTTC. Translating it yields CASSFSSDYEQYF.

The rearrangement joins TRBV28 to TRBJ2-5, with 8 bases identical to TRBD2. Trimming took 2 bases from V and 5 from J; bases not matched to a gene: 7. CDR3 length: 15 residues. The germline V gene has CDR1 MDHEN and CDR2 SYDVKM. The DNA of the CDR3 is TGTGCCAGCAGTTTAATTATGAGCGGGGGCGAGACCCAGTACTTC. Its translation is CASSLIMSGGETQYF.

The chain has TRBV30 and TRBJ2-7, with TRBD1 as a possible D gene (6 bases). The germline CDR1 and CDR2 sequences are GTSNPN and SVGIG (reference sequence). Deletions cut 2 bases from V and 5 bases from J, with 16 bases between. The CDR3 length is 14 residues. The CDR3 spells CAWSPPHRAHEQYF. CDR3 in DNA: TGTGCCTGGAGTCCCCCTCACAGGGCCCACGAGCAGTACTTC. Filled out from reference TRBV30 and TRBJ2-7, the complete variable domain reads SQTIHQWPATLVQPVGSPLSLECTVEGTSNPNLYWYRQAAGRGLQLLFYSVGIGQISSEVPQNLSASRPQDRQFILSSKKLLLSDSGFYLCAWSPPHRAHEQYFGPGTRLTVT.